Shown below are 2 T cell receptor beta chains from a single sample sequenced in a study of cytomegalovirus exposure and HLA in healthy donors. The primer mix had 60 Vbeta and 13 Jbeta primers. Profiled with immunoSEQ multiplex PCR; TCRdb holds only in-frame clones, not every one. Of around 100,000 clones in the sample, roughly 66% were seen once. Sequencing was performed on PBMCs. The receptors come from a man under 40 in good health and CMV-seronegative.

The chain uses TRBV28 and TRBJ1-6; tentative D call: TRBD1 (6 bases). The CDR3 is made up of 15 amino acids. V was clipped by 2 bases and J by 9 bases, with 14 bases between them. Germline V gene lookup returns CDR1 MDHEN and CDR2 SYDVKM. CDR3 DNA: TGTGCCAGCAGTTTAGGTCCAGGGGTGAGTTCACCCCTCCACTTT. The encoded protein is CASSLGPGVSSPLHF.

J is TRBJ2-7 and V is TRBV30; perhaps TRBD2 as D (6 bases). CDR3 length: 12 amino acids. V was shortened by 2 bases and J by 4 bases, with 9 bases between the two germline ends. Germline V lookup: CDR1 GTSNPN, CDR2 SVGIG (reference sequence). The CDR3 DNA is TGTGCCTGGAGTTGGGGGGTTTACGAGCAGTACTTC. Translating gives CAWSWGVYEQYF.